This T cell receptor beta chain was recovered during a study of T cells in localized non-small cell lung cancer. Study results and caveats: Median detection of top 100 tumor clones in adjacent lung was 57 clones.

Comment on this clone: Its antigen is not identified.

The CDR3 sequence is 14 residues long. Germline CDR1 MNHEY, CDR2 SVGAGI. V shed 6 bases and J shed 4 bases, with 15 bases lying between them. Repertoires were generated with immunoSEQ multiplex PCR, while TCRdb's copy carries only in-frame clones and drops some. The sample includes around 91,000 clones, about 91% of them seen just once. This sample comprised peripheral blood, obtained before any cancer treatment. The clonotype comes from a man aged 40 to 70 with stage I squamous cell lung carcinoma. The chain links TRBV6-5 to TRBJ2-5; D is possibly TRBD2 (6 bases). In DNA form, the CDR3 reads TGTGCCAGCAGCCAAGGGTTGCGGGGAGAGACCCAGTACTTC. It translates to CASSQGLRGETQYF.